This T cell receptor (beta chain) was retrieved from a study of blood T cell repertoires in COVID-19. About the research overall: T cells, B-cell-depleted T cells, or PBMCs supplied cDNA or gDNA.

The data were produced by immunoSEQ multiplex PCR, yet TCRdb's version contains in-frame clones alone and is incomplete. This table holds 310,000 or so clones, roughly 90% found once. Germline assignment: CDR1 LGHNA and CDR2 YNFKEQ. The CDR3 length is 16 residues. The V gene lost 1 base and the J gene lost 5 bases, with 17 bases spanning the gap. Self-reported history from a screening survey and questionnaire set each donor's cohort. The chain couples TRBV4-2 to TRBJ1-2, with D possibly being TRBD1 (6 bases). The sequence came from a woman under 30 who had recovered from COVID-19. Input material: PBMCs or T cells enriched from blood (not recorded which). The CDR3 coding sequence is TGTGCCAGCAGCCAAGTAGCTGATGCAGGGGTGTATGGCTACACCTTC. Encoded protein: CASSQVADAGVYGYTF.